This T cell receptor beta chain was captured in a study of T cell responses to AZD1222 COVID-19 vaccine. Study-level findings and limits: The donor group comprised mostly white British people and more females; the analysis possibly underestimated clonal diversity. Spike-specific TCR breadth and depth rose after two AZD1222 doses. Baseline antibody screening turned up just six seropositive AZD1222 recipients.

The V gene end was trimmed by 5 bases and the J gene end by 6 bases; junction bases not matched to a gene: 8. Germline assignment: CDR1 SGHTA and CDR2 FQGNSA. This CDR3 has 14 residues. Clones were read by immunoSEQ multiplex PCR, and TCRdb kept only the in-frame ones, dropping some. The sample lists about 110,000 clones; 70% to 90% were seen once. This clone was observed a handful of times. Its specificity is unknown. The clonotype originates from an adult in good health. The sample here was peripheral blood, taken on day 0 of MenACWY control vaccination. The gene calls are TRBV7-2 and TRBJ2-3; 7 bases map to TRBD2. CDR3 amino acids: CASSLSGTTDTQYF. As DNA, the CDR3 is TGTGCCAGCAGCCTAAGCGGGACCACCGATACGCAGTATTTT.